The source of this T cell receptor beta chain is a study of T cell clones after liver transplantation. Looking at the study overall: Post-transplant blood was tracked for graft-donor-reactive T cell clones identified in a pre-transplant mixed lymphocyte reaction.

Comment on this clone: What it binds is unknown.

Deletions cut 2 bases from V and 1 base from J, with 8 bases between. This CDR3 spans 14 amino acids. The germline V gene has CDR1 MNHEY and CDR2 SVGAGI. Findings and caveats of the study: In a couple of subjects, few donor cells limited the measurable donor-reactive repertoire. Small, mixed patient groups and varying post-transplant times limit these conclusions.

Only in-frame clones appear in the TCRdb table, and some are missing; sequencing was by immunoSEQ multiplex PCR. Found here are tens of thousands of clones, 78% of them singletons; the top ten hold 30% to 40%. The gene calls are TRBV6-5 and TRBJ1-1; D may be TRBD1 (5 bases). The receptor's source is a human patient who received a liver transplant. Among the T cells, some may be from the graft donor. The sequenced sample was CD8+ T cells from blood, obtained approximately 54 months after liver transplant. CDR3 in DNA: TGTGCCAGCAGTTACACGGGGCCGAACACTGAAGCTTTCTTT. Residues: CASSYTGPNTEAFF.